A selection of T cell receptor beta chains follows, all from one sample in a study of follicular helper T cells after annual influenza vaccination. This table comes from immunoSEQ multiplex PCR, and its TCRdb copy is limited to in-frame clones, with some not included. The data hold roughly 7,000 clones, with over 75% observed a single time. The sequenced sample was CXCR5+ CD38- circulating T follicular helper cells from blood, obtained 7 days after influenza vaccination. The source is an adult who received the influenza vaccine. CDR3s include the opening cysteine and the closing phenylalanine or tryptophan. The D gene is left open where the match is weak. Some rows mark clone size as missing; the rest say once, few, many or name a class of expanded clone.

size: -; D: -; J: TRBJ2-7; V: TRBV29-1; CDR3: CSVVDERGVYEQYF; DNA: TGCAGCGTTGTTGACGAGAGGGGAGTCTACGAGCAGTACTTC
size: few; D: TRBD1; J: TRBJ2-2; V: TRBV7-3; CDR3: CASSQGQYTGELFF; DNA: TGTGCCAGCAGCCAGGGACAGTACACCGGGGAGCTGTTTTTT
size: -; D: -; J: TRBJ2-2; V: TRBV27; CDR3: CASSRTQGNTGELFF; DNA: TGTGCCAGCTCCCGGACTCAAGGGAACACCGGGGAGCTGTTTTTT
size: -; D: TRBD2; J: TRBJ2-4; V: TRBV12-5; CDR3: CASGFSRGARDIQYF; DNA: TGTGCTAGTGGTTTCTCGCGGGGGGCGCGGGACATTCAGTACTTC
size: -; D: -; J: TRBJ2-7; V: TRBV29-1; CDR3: CSVELVSSYEQYF; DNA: TGCAGCGTTGAGCTAGTCTCTTCCTACGAGCAGTACTTC
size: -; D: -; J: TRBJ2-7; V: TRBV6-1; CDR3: CASSEVGRGDEQYF; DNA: TGTGCCAGCAGTGAAGTGGGTAGGGGAGACGAGCAGTACTTC
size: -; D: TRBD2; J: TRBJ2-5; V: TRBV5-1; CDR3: CASSLGLAGGPGVTQYF; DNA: TGCGCCAGCAGCTTGGGACTAGCGGGAGGGCCCGGCGTGACCCAGTACTTC
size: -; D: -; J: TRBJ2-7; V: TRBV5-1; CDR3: CASSLDSPQLGEQYF; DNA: TGCGCCAGCAGCTTGGATTCCCCACAGTTGGGGGAGCAGTACTTC
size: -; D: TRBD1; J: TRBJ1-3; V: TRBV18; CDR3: CASSPSQGASGNTIYF; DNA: TGTGCCAGCTCACCATCACAGGGGGCCTCTGGAAACACCATATATTTT
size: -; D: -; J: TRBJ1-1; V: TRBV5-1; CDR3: CASSWDGTEAFF; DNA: TGCGCCAGCAGTTGGGATGGAACTGAAGCTTTCTTT
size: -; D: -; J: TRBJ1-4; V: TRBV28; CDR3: CASSPQVINEKLFF; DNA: TGTGCCAGCAGTCCACAGGTGATAAATGAAAAACTGTTTTTT
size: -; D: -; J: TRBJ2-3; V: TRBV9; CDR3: CASSVIDWGTDTQYF; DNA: TGTGCCAGCAGCGTAATAGACTGGGGCACAGATACGCAGTATTTT
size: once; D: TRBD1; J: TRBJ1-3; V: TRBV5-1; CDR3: CASSPGQGGNTIYF; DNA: TGCGCCAGCAGCCCGGGACAGGGGGGAAACACCATATATTTT
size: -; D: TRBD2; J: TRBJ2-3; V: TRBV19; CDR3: CATSGSPLPSHPSTDTQYF; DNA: TGTGCGACTAGCGGGAGTCCGTTACCCAGTCATCCAAGCACAGATACGCAGTATTTT
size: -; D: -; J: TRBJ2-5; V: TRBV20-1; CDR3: CSAQDQETQYF; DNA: TGCAGTGCCCAGGACCAAGAGACCCAGTACTTC
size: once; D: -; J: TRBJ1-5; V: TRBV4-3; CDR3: CASSQSASQPQHF; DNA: TGCGCCAGCAGCCAAAGCGCGTCTCAGCCCCAGCATTTT
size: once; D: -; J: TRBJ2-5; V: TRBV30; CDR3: CAWSVPQGLGETQYF; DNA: TGTGCCTGGAGTGTACCTCAGGGGCTAGGAGAGACCCAGTACTTC
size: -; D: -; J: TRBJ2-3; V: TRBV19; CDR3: CASSRGVGSTDTQYF; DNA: TGTGCCAGTAGCCGCGGGGTTGGAAGCACAGATACGCAGTATTTT
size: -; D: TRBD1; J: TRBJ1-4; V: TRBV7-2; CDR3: CASSLVGTANEKLFF; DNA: TGTGCCAGCAGCTTAGTGGGGACAGCAAATGAAAAACTGTTTTTT
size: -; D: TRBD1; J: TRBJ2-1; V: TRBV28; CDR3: CASTKIGGYEQFF; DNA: TGTGCCAGCACCAAGATAGGGGGCTATGAGCAGTTCTTC
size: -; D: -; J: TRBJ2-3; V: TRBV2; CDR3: CASSEGGSHTQYF; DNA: TGTGCCAGCAGTGAAGGGGGTTCACATACGCAGTATTTT
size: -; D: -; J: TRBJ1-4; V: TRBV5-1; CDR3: CASSLGDSAGDEKLFF; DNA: TGCGCCAGCAGCTTGGGGGATTCGGCAGGGGATGAAAAACTGTTTTTT
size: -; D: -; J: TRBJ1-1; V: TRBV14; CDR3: CASSQEAYTEAFF; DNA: TGTGCCAGCAGCCAAGAAGCGTACACTGAAGCTTTCTTT
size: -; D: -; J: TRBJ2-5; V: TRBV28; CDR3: CASSSHELETQYF; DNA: TGTGCCAGCAGTTCCCACGAGTTAGAGACCCAGTACTTC
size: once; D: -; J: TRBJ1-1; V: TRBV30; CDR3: CAWSVPAGVNTEAFF; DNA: TGTGCCTGGAGTGTACCGGCAGGGGTTAACACTGAAGCTTTCTTT
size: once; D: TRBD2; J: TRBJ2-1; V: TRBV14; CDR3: CASSPNMGGVGEQFF; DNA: TGTGCCAGCAGCCCGAACATGGGGGGGGTGGGCGAGCAGTTCTTC
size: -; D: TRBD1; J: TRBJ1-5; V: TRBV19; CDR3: CASSIDRGTGDQPQHF; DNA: TGTGCCAGTAGTATAGATCGGGGGACAGGGGATCAGCCCCAGCATTTT
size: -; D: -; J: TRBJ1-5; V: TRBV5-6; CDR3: CASSLSGYGNQPQHF; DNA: TGTGCCAGCAGCTTGAGTGGGTATGGCAATCAGCCCCAGCATTTT
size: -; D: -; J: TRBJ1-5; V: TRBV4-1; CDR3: CASSPTVTPDYSNQPQHF; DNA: TGCGCCAGCAGCCCTACGGTGACTCCCGATTATAGCAATCAGCCCCAGCATTTT
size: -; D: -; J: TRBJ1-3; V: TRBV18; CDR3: CASSPINSGNTIYF; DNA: TGTGCCAGCTCACCTATCAACTCTGGAAACACCATATATTTT
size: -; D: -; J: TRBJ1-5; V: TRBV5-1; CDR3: CASSLGSGNQPQHF; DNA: TGCGCCAGCAGCTTGGGATCCGGCAATCAGCCCCAGCATTTT
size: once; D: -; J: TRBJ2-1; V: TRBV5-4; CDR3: CASSPAGSSYNEQFF; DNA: TGTGCCAGCAGCCCCGCGGGAAGTTCCTACAATGAGCAGTTCTTC
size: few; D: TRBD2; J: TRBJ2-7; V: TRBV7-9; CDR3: CASSPSRAGGYEQYF; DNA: TGTGCCAGCAGCCCCTCTAGAGCGGGAGGGTACGAGCAGTACTTC
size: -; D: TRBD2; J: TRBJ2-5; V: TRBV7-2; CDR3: CASSQTGLAVQETQYF; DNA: TGTGCCAGCAGCCAGACGGGACTAGCGGTCCAAGAGACCCAGTACTTC
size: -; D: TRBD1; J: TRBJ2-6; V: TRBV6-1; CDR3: CASSEKRGQGSGANVLTF; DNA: TGTGCCAGCAGTGAGAAGCGCGGACAGGGGTCTGGGGCCAACGTCCTGACTTTC
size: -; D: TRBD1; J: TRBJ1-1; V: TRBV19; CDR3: CATFNLRQGGSEAFF; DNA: TGTGCCACCTTCAATTTGAGACAGGGAGGGTCTGAAGCTTTCTTT
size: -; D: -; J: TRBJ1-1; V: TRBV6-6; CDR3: CASSSSSGVGTEAFF; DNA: TGTGCCAGCAGTTCCTCTTCGGGGGTGGGCACTGAAGCTTTCTTT
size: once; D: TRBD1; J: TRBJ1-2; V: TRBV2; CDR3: CASSEVGTAYGYTF; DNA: TGTGCCAGCAGTGAAGTGGGGACAGCCTATGGCTACACCTTC
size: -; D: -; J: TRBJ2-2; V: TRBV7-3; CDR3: CASSLTRTVNTGELFF; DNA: TGTGCCAGCAGCTTAACCAGGACAGTGAACACCGGGGAGCTGTTTTTT
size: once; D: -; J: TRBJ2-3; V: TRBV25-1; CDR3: CATRRDTQYF; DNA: TGTGCCACCCGGCGGGATACGCAGTATTTT
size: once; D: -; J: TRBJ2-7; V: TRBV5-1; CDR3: CASSFRALTGSYEQYF; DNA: TGCGCCAGCAGCTTTCGAGCCCTCACCGGCTCCTACGAGCAGTACTTC
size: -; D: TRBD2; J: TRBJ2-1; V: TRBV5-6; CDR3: CASSLPGLANVNEQFF; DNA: TGTGCCAGCAGCCTACCGGGACTAGCGAATGTCAATGAGCAGTTCTTC
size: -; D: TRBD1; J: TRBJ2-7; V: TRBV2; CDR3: CASRGYSGQGGYEQYF; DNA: TGTGCCAGCAGGGGGTACTCGGGACAGGGAGGCTACGAGCAGTACTTC
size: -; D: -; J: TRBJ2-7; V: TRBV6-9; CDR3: CASSGDEQYF; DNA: TGTGCCAGCAGCGGAGACGAGCAGTACTTC
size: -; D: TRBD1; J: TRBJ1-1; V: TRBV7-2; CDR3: CASSSKRQGGNTEAFF; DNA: TGTGCCAGCAGCTCCAAAAGACAGGGGGGGAACACTGAAGCTTTCTTT
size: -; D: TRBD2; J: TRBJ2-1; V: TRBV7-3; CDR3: CASRMAGGYNEQFF; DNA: TGTGCCAGCAGGATGGCGGGAGGGTACAATGAGCAGTTCTTC
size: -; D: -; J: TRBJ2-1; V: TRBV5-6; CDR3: CASSLGALWSRDNEQFF; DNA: TGTGCCAGCAGCTTGGGCGCTTTGTGGAGTCGGGACAATGAGCAGTTCTTC
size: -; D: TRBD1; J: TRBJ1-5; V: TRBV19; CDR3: CASSMGQGIGSNQPQHF; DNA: TGTGCCAGTAGTATGGGACAGGGGATAGGTAGCAATCAGCCCCAGCATTTT
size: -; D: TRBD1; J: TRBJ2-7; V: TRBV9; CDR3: CASNTGGSYEQYF; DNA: TGTGCCAGCAATACAGGGGGGTCCTACGAGCAGTACTTC
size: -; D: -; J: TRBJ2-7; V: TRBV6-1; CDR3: CASSVRAPVQYF; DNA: TGTGCCAGCAGTGTGAGGGCTCCTGTGCAGTACTTC
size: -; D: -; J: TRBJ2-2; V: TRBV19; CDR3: CASSISQNTGELFF; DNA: TGTGCCAGTAGTATATCACAGAACACCGGGGAGCTGTTTTTT
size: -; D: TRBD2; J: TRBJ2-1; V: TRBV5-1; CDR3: CASSSGLAGGTYNEQFF; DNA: TGCGCCAGCAGCTCGGGACTAGCGGGAGGGACTTACAATGAGCAGTTCTTC
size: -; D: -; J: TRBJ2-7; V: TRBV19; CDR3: CASRPPEGEQYF; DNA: TGTGCCAGTAGGCCCCCAGAAGGCGAGCAGTACTTC
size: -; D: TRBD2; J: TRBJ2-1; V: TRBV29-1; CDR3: CSVTGLAGGRYNEQFF; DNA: TGCAGCGTTACGGGACTAGCGGGAGGGCGGTACAATGAGCAGTTCTTC
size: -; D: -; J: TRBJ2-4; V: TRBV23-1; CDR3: CASSQAGNIQYF; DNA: TGCGCCAGCAGTCAGGCCGGAAACATTCAGTACTTC
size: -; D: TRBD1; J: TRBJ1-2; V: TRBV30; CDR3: CAWLGDRADYGYTF; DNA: TGTGCCTGGCTAGGAGACAGGGCGGACTATGGCTACACCTTC
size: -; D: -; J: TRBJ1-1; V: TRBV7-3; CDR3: CASSSDRATEAFF; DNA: TGTGCCAGCAGCTCTGACAGAGCCACTGAAGCTTTCTTT
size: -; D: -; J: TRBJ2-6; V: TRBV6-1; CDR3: CASSETPRGGILSGANVLTF; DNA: TGTGCCAGCAGTGAAACTCCTCGGGGAGGCATACTATCTGGGGCCAACGTCCTGACTTTC